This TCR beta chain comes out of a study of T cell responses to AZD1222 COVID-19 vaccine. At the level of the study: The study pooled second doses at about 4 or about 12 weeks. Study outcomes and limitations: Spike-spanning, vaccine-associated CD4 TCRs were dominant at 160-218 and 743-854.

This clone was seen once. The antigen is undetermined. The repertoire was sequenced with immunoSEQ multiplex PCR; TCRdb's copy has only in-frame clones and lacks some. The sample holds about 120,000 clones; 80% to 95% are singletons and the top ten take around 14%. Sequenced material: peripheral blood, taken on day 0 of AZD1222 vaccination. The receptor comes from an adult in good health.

The CDR3 reads CASSFNPNYGYTF. CDR3 DNA sequence: TGTGCCAGCAGCTTTAACCCTAACTATGGCTACACCTTC. The rearrangement links TRBV7-6 to TRBJ1-2; D unresolved. Germline values: CDR1 SGHVS, CDR2 FNYEAQ. The CDR3 extends over 13 amino acids. The germline V and J ends were trimmed by 3 bases and 0 bases, with 5 bases remaining between them. The full variable domain, completed using reference TRBV7-6 and TRBJ1-2, is GAGVSQSPRYKVTKRGQDVALRCDPISGHVSLYWYRQALGQGPEFLTYFNYEAQQDKSGLPNDRFSAERPEGSISTLTIQRTEQRDSAMYRCASSFNPNYGYTFGSGTRLTVV.